These T cell receptor beta chains were read from a single sample in a study of blood T cell repertoires in COVID-19. Method: immunoSEQ multiplex PCR; TCRdb's copy keeps in-frame clones and lacks some. The sample holds some 100,000 clones, around 85% seen once. Sequencing input: peripheral blood. The receptors were sampled from a man between 45 and 60 years old with acute or convalescent COVID-19. Each CDR3 is given with its conserved first and last residue. Each record gives: V gene, D gene, J gene, clone size, CDR3 protein, CDR3 DNA. A D gene is named only where the DNA matches it firmly. A clone size is listed for some rows: how often the clone was seen (once, few, many), or a class if it is expanded.

>TRBV29-1|-|TRBJ2-5|-
CSVRGDQGTQYF
TGCAGCGTCAGGGGAGACCAAGGGACCCAGTACTTC
>TRBV27|-|TRBJ1-6|-
CASSSGDTNSPLHF
TGTGCCAGCAGCTCCGGGGATACTAATTCACCCCTCCACTTT
>TRBV4-2|TRBD1|TRBJ2-5|few
CASSPDGGQGRETQYF
TGTGCCAGCAGCCCCGACGGGGGACAGGGGAGAGAGACCCAGTACTTC
>TRBV6-5|TRBD1|TRBJ2-7|-
CASSRTGNYEQYF
TGTGCCAGCAGTCGGACAGGGAACTACGAGCAGTACTTC
>TRBV6-2/TRBV6-3|TRBD2|TRBJ2-5|-
CASSYSKNSGLAVKETQYF
TGTGCCAGCAGTTACTCGAAGAATTCCGGACTAGCGGTTAAAGAGACCCAGTACTTC
>TRBV24-1|-|TRBJ2-1|-
CATSDPDREDNEQFF
TGTGCCACCAGTGACCCCGACAGGGAGGACAATGAGCAGTTCTTC
>TRBV24-1|TRBD1|TRBJ2-7|few
CATSETGTGGNGEQYF
TGTGCCACCAGTGAAACGGGGACAGGGGGCAACGGCGAGCAGTACTTC
>TRBV6-2/TRBV6-3|TRBD2|TRBJ2-7|-
CASSYERDGRYEQYF
TGTGCCAGCAGTTACGAGCGGGATGGTCGCTACGAGCAGTACTTC
>TRBV21-1|-|TRBJ2-7|-
CASSKGGGEQYF
TGTGCCAGCAGCAAAGGAGGGGGAGAGCAGTACTTC
>TRBV1|-|TRBJ1-6|-
CTSSQDEPGLDNSPLHF
TGCACCAGCAGCCAAGATGAGCCAGGGTTGGATAATTCACCCCTCCACTTT
>TRBV25-1|TRBD1|TRBJ2-7|once
CASSEGDRDSSEQYF
TGTGCCAGCAGTGAGGGGGACAGGGACTCTTCCGAGCAGTACTTC
>TRBV28|TRBD2|TRBJ2-1|-
CASSSRLAGAYNEQFF
TGTGCCAGCAGTTCACGACTAGCGGGAGCCTACAATGAGCAGTTCTTC
>TRBV9|TRBD1|TRBJ2-6|-
CASSVAPGGSGANVLTF
TGTGCCAGCAGCGTAGCTCCAGGGGGCTCCGGGGCCAACGTCCTGACTTTC
>TRBV27|TRBD2|TRBJ2-1|-
CASTRPGLRNEQFF
TGTGCCAGCACCCGACCGGGACTACGAAATGAGCAGTTCTTC
>TRBV12-5|TRBD1|TRBJ1-3|once
CASGLPRTGGPSGNTIYF
TGTGCTAGTGGTTTGCCCCGGACAGGGGGCCCCTCTGGAAACACCATATATTTT
>TRBV5-1|TRBD2|TRBJ2-3|-
CASSLGLATDTQYF
TGCGCCAGCAGCTTGGGACTAGCGACAGATACGCAGTATTTT
>TRBV20-1|-|TRBJ2-1|few
CSAKRNEQFF
TGCAGTGCTAAGCGAAATGAGCAGTTCTTC
>TRBV28|TRBD1|TRBJ1-1|-
CASSPNRGRSTEAFF
TGTGCCAGCAGCCCCAACAGGGGGAGAAGCACTGAAGCTTTCTTT
>TRBV5-4|TRBD2|TRBJ2-2|once
CASSLEAGEGAGELFF
TGTGCCAGCAGCTTGGAAGCGGGGGAGGGCGCCGGGGAGCTGTTTTTT
>TRBV19|TRBD1|TRBJ2-1|-
CASIPRGRLDEQFF
TGTGCCAGTATCCCCAGGGGGCGCTTGGATGAGCAGTTCTTC
>TRBV2|-|TRBJ1-1|-
CASSVGRGLNTEAFF
TGTGCCAGCAGTGTCGGGAGAGGATTGAACACTGAAGCTTTCTTT
>TRBV3-1/TRBV3-2|-|TRBJ1-6|-
CASSQAWGGNSPLHF
TGTGCCAGCAGCCAAGCCTGGGGGGGTAATTCACCCCTCCACTTT
>TRBV10-3|TRBD1|TRBJ1-1|-
CAVLGQPNTEAFF
TGTGCCGTCTTGGGACAGCCGAACACTGAAGCTTTCTTT
>TRBV12-3/TRBV12-4|-|TRBJ1-4|-
CASSIGGDEKLFF
TGTGCCAGCTCAATCGGGGGGGACGAAAAACTGTTTTTT
>TRBV30|TRBD1|TRBJ1-1|few
CAWSRQGWDTEAFF
TGTGCCTGGAGTCGACAGGGCTGGGACACTGAAGCTTTCTTT
>TRBV7-2|-|TRBJ1-6|-
CASSLGSSDNSPLHF
TGTGCCAGCAGCTTAGGATCATCGGATAATTCACCCCTCCACTTT
>TRBV5-5|-|TRBJ2-7|-
CASSLDVLSSYEQYF
TGTGCCAGCAGCTTGGATGTGCTCAGCTCCTACGAGCAGTACTTC
>TRBV11-1|TRBD1|TRBJ1-4|-
CASSGMGQLNEKLFF
TGTGCCAGCAGCGGAATGGGACAGCTGAATGAAAAACTGTTTTTT
>TRBV6-5|-|TRBJ2-7|-
CASSYIPGFDEQYF
TGTGCCAGCAGTTACATCCCAGGGTTCGACGAGCAGTACTTC
>TRBV11-2|TRBD2|TRBJ2-5|-
CASSLALAGETQYF
TGTGCCAGCAGCTTAGCCCTAGCGGGCGAGACCCAGTACTTC
>TRBV4-1|TRBD1|TRBJ2-7|-
CASSQQTGTGAYEQYF
TGCGCCAGCAGCCAACAAACGGGGACAGGGGCCTACGAGCAGTACTTC
>TRBV29-1|-|TRBJ1-3|-
CSVDSTPAGNTIYF
TGCAGCGTTGATAGTACGCCCGCTGGAAACACCATATATTTT
>TRBV7-9|TRBD2|TRBJ2-5|once
CASSLARGGKTQYF
TGTGCCAGCAGCTTAGCGCGGGGAGGGAAGACCCAGTACTTC
>TRBV5-1|-|TRBJ2-7|few
CASSLDGGDEQYF
TGCGCCAGCAGCTTGGATGGCGGGGACGAGCAGTACTTC
>TRBV27|-|TRBJ2-1|-
CASSLSIQRVKYNEQFF
TGTGCCAGCAGTTTATCGATCCAGCGGGTTAAATACAATGAGCAGTTCTTC
>TRBV11-3|-|TRBJ2-1|many
CASSSFERPYNEQFF
TGTGCCAGCAGCTCGTTCGAGCGGCCCTACAATGAGCAGTTCTTC
>TRBV5-5|TRBD1|TRBJ1-4|once
CASSLQGANEKLFF
TGTGCCAGCAGCTTGCAGGGGGCGAATGAAAAACTGTTTTTT
>TRBV11-2|TRBD2|TRBJ2-2|few
CASSLPGLANTGELFF
TGTGCCAGCAGCTTGCCGGGACTAGCGAACACCGGGGAGCTGTTTTTT
>TRBV28|TRBD1|TRBJ1-5|-
CASSFAQGATNQPQHF
TGTGCCAGCAGTTTTGCACAGGGGGCCACCAATCAGCCCCAGCATTTT
>TRBV5-1|-|TRBJ2-1|-
CASSLGPGGNEQFF
TGCGCCAGCAGCTTGGGTCCAGGTGGGAATGAGCAGTTCTTC
>TRBV19|-|TRBJ2-7|-
CASSSISGGEQYF
TGTGCCAGTAGTAGTATCAGCGGCGGCGAGCAGTACTTC
>TRBV12-3/TRBV12-4|TRBD1|TRBJ1-1|once
CASTQGAGTEAFF
TGTGCCAGCACCCAGGGGGCGGGCACTGAAGCTTTCTTT
>TRBV10-2|-|TRBJ2-7|-
CASSEYMVSYEQYF
TGCGCCAGCAGTGAGTATATGGTGAGCTACGAGCAGTACTTC
>TRBV7-8|-|TRBJ2-2|-
CASSKLGSGELFF
TGTGCCAGCAGCAAACTAGGGTCGGGGGAGCTGTTTTTT
>TRBV2|TRBD1|TRBJ2-2|-
CASSEAQGTDLTGELFF
TGTGCCAGCAGTGAAGCGCAAGGGACAGACTTAACCGGGGAGCTGTTTTTT